The 21 T cell receptor beta chains below all came from one sample that was sequenced in a study of response to subunit inactivated influenza vaccine. A single record per CDR3 protein comes from TCRdb applying MiXCR to the RT-PCR reads. The sample has about 650,000 distinct CDR3 sequences, 12% to 15% seen once. This specimen consisted of PBMCs from blood, obtained around 15 days before vaccination. These receptors all come from a man aged 50-59 years who received an inactivated influenza vaccine.

Points on this clonotype: Just one base apart from a much larger clone, this may be a read error. The gene calls are TRBV6-2 or TRBV6-3 and TRBJ1-1; D remains ambiguous. Germline V gene lookup returns CDR1 MNHEY and CDR2 SVGEGT. CDR3 size: 16 residues. V lost 6 bases and J 1 base, leaving 18 bases between the germline ends. The CDR3 coding sequence is TGTGCCAGCAGGAGTCGACATGGGCGGAAGAACACTGAAGCTTTCTTT. Amino acid sequence: CASRSRHGRKNTEAFF.

This clonotype has only a few counts. The chain has TRBV10-3 and TRBJ2-5; TRBD2 matches at 10 bases. The CDR3 is 20 amino acids. The V and J ends lost 0 bases and 4 bases, in that order; junction bases with no gene match: 17. Germline CDR1 ENHRY, CDR2 SYGVKD. The CDR3 is CAISESLAGDLFPNSETQYF. Here the CDR3 DNA reads TGTGCCATCAGTGAGTCCCTAGCGGGAGACCTTTTCCCTAATTCAGAGACCCAGTACTTC.

This clonotype has only a few counts. This sequence joins TRBV6-2 or TRBV6-3 and TRBJ1-1, with D possibly matching TRBD1 (5 bases). V was pared by 0 bases and J by 6 bases, with 5 bases between. This CDR3 has 12 residues. Germline-derived CDR1 and CDR2 are MNHEY and SVGEGT. CDR3 region: CASSYSGAEAFF. CDR3 nucleotides: TGTGCCAGCAGTTACTCGGGGGCTGAAGCTTTCTTT.

In regard to this clonotype: A much larger clone lies one base from this, so it may be a read error. The chain is built from TRBV24-1 and TRBJ2-1; 7 positions match TRBD1. J gave up 11 bases and V 6 bases, and 15 bases lay outside the gene matches. CDR1 is KGHDR, CDR2 SFDVKD, per germline. The CDR3 covers 15 residues. CDR3 DNA sequence: TGTGCCACCAGTCCAACAGGGACAGCATGGGATCAGCAGTTCTTC. Its protein product is CATSPTGTAWDQQFF.

The V gene is TRBV9, the J gene TRBJ2-1; TRBD2 agrees at 10 bases. Germline V gene lookup returns CDR1 SGDLS and CDR2 YYNGEE. J lost 0 bases, V lost 4 bases, and 10 bases had no gene match. This CDR3 is built from 18 residues. CDR3 loop: CASSLNPAGGISYNEQFF. In DNA form, the CDR3 reads TGTGCCAGCAGCCTAAACCCAGCGGGAGGGATCTCCTACAATGAGCAGTTCTTC.

This clonotype was found a few times. The CDR3 sequence is CASSKTVAGGMADTQYF. In DNA form, the CDR3 reads TGCGCCAGCAGCAAAACCGTAGCGGGGGGAATGGCAGATACGCAGTATTTT. The chain is built from TRBV5-1 and TRBJ2-3; 10 positions match TRBD2. Trimming took 4 bases from V and 4 from J; bases not matched to a gene: 12. Germline loops: CDR1 SGHRS, CDR2 YFSETQ. CDR3 length: 17 residues.

The chain carries TRBV5-1 and TRBJ2-7, with D possibly being TRBD1 or TRBD2 (5 bases each). Trimming removed 0 bases from V and 5 bases from J, with 12 bases in between. This CDR3 has 14 residues. From germline, CDR1 is SGHRS and CDR2 YFSETQ. The CDR3 DNA sequence: TGCGCCAGCAGCTTGGGTGGGACCCGGGACGAGCAGTACTTC. It translates to CASSLGGTRDEQYF.

V and J are TRBV24-1 and TRBJ1-2; D is possibly TRBD1 (5 bases). The CDR3 is made up of 14 amino acids. Germline V gene lookup returns CDR1 KGHDR and CDR2 SFDVKD. V lost 4 bases to trimming and J lost 3 bases, with 11 bases between them. CDR3 region: CATSDQTADYGYTF. DNA of the CDR3: TGTGCCACCAGTGACCAGACAGCGGACTATGGCTACACCTTC.

This clonotype was observed a few times. The chain is built from TRBV20-1 and TRBJ1-5; 9 positions match TRBD1. In germline, CDR1 is DFQATT, CDR2 SNEGSKA (reference sequence). V trimming: 3 bases; J trimming: 6 bases; junction bases outside the gene matches: 3. CDR3 length equals 13 residues. The CDR3 nucleotides read TGCAGTGCTAGCGGGACAGGGATTCAGCCCCAGCATTTT. Amino acid sequence: CSASGTGIQPQHF.

V usage is TRBV27 and J usage is TRBJ2-1; 8 bases are shared with TRBD2. Germline trimming cut 5 bases from V and 4 bases from J; bases unmatched to any gene: 7. CDR1 is MNHEY, CDR2 SMNVEV, per germline (reference sequence). The CDR3 covers 15 residues. For the CDR3, the DNA is TGTGCCAGCAGTATTAGCGGGGCCATTTACAATGAGCAGTTCTTC. It specifies CASSISGAIYNEQFF.

This clonotype came up a few times. The chain links TRBV5-1 to TRBJ2-7; 9 bases line up with TRBD1. The germline gives CDR1 SGHRS, CDR2 YFSETQ. With V trimmed by 0 bases and J by 3 bases, 4 bases remained unmatched. This CDR3 is built from 15 residues. The CDR3 loop is CASSLAADRGYEQYF. The CDR3 bases are TGCGCCAGCAGCTTGGCCGCGGACAGGGGCTACGAGCAGTACTTC. Together with reference TRBV5-1 and TRBJ2-7, the CDR3 gives the full variable domain: KAGVTQTPRYLIKTRGQQVTLSCSPISGHRSVSWYQQTPGQGLQFLFEYFSETQRNKGNFPGRFSGRQFSNSRSEMNVSTLELGDSALYLCASSLAADRGYEQYFGPGTRLTVT.

This clonotype appeared a few times. The chain links TRBV4-1 to TRBJ1-2; D possibly corresponds to TRBD1 (6 bases). Deletions cut 1 base from V and 4 bases from J, with 16 bases between. This CDR3 is 16 amino acids long. Germline V gene data show CDR1 as MGHRA and CDR2 as YSYEKL. This CDR3 is CASSQGGQGLRYGYTF. The CDR3 coding sequence is TGCGCCAGCAGCCAAGGGGGACAAGGCCTACGCTATGGCTACACCTTC.

This rearrangement joins TRBV7-2 to TRBJ2-1, with 9 positions matching TRBD2. CDR1 and CDR2 (germline): SGHTA, FQGNSA. The CDR3 covers 15 residues. V was clipped by 5 bases and J by 6 bases; unmatched bases: 8. CDR3 region: CASSPGTSLLNEQFF. The CDR3 region has the DNA TGTGCCAGCAGCCCGGGGACTAGCCTCCTCAATGAGCAGTTCTTC.

V gene TRBV19 combines with J gene TRBJ2-1; no definite D call. The germline V and J ends were trimmed by 5 bases and 3 bases, with 8 bases remaining between them. The germline CDR1 and CDR2 sequences are LNHDA and SQIVND (reference sequence). This CDR3 is 13 amino acids long. CDR3 DNA sequence: TGTGCCAGTAGTCATAGGCACTACAATGAGCAGTTCTTC. It encodes CASSHRHYNEQFF.

The V gene is TRBV4-1, the J gene TRBJ2-3; the match to TRBD1 covers 12 bases. CDR1 and CDR2 from the germline V gene are MGHRA and YSYEKL. V trimming: 4 bases; J trimming: 6 bases; junction bases outside the gene matches: 5. The CDR3 has 15 amino acids. Here the CDR3 reads CASSLGTGGWDTQYF. In DNA, the CDR3 is TGCGCCAGCAGCCTAGGGACAGGGGGCTGGGATACGCAGTATTTT.

There are many counts of this clonotype. This chain connects TRBV7-9 to TRBJ2-1; 10 bases line up with TRBD1. Germline V CDR1 and CDR2: SEHNR, FQNEAQ (reference sequence). The CDR3 extends over 15 amino acids. J lost 7 bases, V lost 4 bases, and 7 bases had no gene match. CDR3 nucleotide sequence: TGTGCCAGCAGCTGGCCGGGACAGGGGACAAATGAGCAGTTCTTC. Translating gives CASSWPGQGTNEQFF.

This clonotype was observed a few times. The chain's CDR3 is CASSPHSGEQYF. The DNA for the CDR3 is TGTGCCAGCAGCCCCCACTCGGGCGAGCAGTACTTC. The chain couples TRBV7-8 to TRBJ2-7; D not resolved. The V and J ends lost 5 bases and 6 bases respectively, with 11 bases between them. Germline lookup yields CDR1 SGHVS and CDR2 FQNEAQ. The CDR3 spans 12 residues. Combining the CDR3 with reference TRBV7-8 and TRBJ2-7 gives the whole variable domain GAGVSQSPRYKVAKRGQDVALRCDPISGHVSLFWYQQALGQGPEFLTYFQNEAQLDKSGLPSDRFFAERPEGSVSTLKIQRTQQEDSAVYLCASSPHSGEQYFGPGTRLTVT.

The chain has TRBV18 and TRBJ1-2, with unresolved D. Between the trimmed V and J ends, which lost 2 bases and 5 bases, there was a span of 9 bases. The germline CDR1 and CDR2 sequences are KGHSH and LQKENI. The CDR3 runs 13 residues. The CDR3 protein is CASSPETQYGYTF. CDR3 in DNA: TGTGCCAGCTCACCAGAGACACAGTATGGCTACACCTTC.

The chain recombines TRBV19 with TRBJ2-5; D is unresolved. V shed 3 bases and J shed 5 bases, with 4 bases lying between them. The CDR3 has 11 amino acids. CDR1 and CDR2 (germline): LNHDA, SQIVND (reference sequence). The CDR3 DNA reads as TGTGCCAGTAGTATCCGTGAGACCCAGTACTTC. It yields the protein CASSIRETQYF.

The table lists this clonotype with many counts. V gene TRBV12-3 or TRBV12-4 combines with J gene TRBJ2-7; D is possibly TRBD1 (6 bases). The CDR3 extends over 14 amino acids. V lost 5 bases to trimming and J lost 0 bases, with 11 bases between them. The CDR3 region has the DNA TGTGCCAGCAGTGCTCAGGGGTCCTCCTACGAGCAGTACTTC. Encoded protein: CASSAQGSSYEQYF.

V and J are TRBV6-1 and TRBJ2-7, with D hard to call. CDR3 length: 13 amino acids. Trimming stripped 4 bases from V and 5 bases from J, with 12 bases between. The germline CDR1 and CDR2 sequences are MNHNS and SASEGT. The CDR3 DNA is TGTGCCAGCAGTGGGCCACCGGTGGACGAGCAGTACTTC. Translated, it gives CASSGPPVDEQYF.